These 32 T cell receptor beta chains share one sample of origin, sequenced in a study of T cells after yellow fever vaccination. MiXCR, applied by TCRdb to the 5' RACE reads, yields one record per CDR3 protein. The sample contains about 240,000 distinct CDR3 sequences, 6.9% of which appear only once. Sequenced material: CD4+ T cells sorted from PBMCs, taken 15 days after the yellow fever booster vaccination. The receptor set was obtained from a man in his thirties or forties who received the YFV17D yellow fever vaccine.

In this sample, this clonotype turned up many times. This chain joins TRBV5-1 and TRBJ2-3; D is ambiguous. The length of the CDR3 is 13 residues. Germline assignment: CDR1 SGHRS and CDR2 YFSETQ. V was trimmed by 3 bases and J by 0 bases, leaving 5 bases between them. CDR3 in amino acids: CASSSASTDTQYF. DNA for the CDR3: TGCGCCAGCAGCTCTGCTAGCACAGATACGCAGTATTTT.

The table lists this clonotype with many counts. V and J are TRBV12-3 or TRBV12-4 and TRBJ2-3, with 11 bases fitting TRBD2. V was clipped by 3 bases and J by 11 bases; unmatched bases: 13. This CDR3 contains 16 residues. DNA of the CDR3: TGTGCCAGCAGTTTTGGCCCCGGGACTAGCGGCCTCGGGCAGTATTTT. Its translation: CASSFGPGTSGLGQYF.

This clonotype showed up just a few times. The chain combines TRBV28 with TRBJ1-1; D call uncertain. This CDR3 has 12 amino acids. In germline, CDR1 is MDHEN, CDR2 SYDVKM. V was cut by 5 bases and J by 11 bases, with 15 bases left in between. CDR3 bases: TGTGCCAGCAGTCTTAGGGCGGGAGTGGCTTTCTTT. Protein product: CASSLRAGVAFF.

This clonotype has just a few counts. The rearrangement links TRBV7-9 to TRBJ2-7; TRBD1 aligns across 9 bases. The V gene's germline CDR1 is SEHNR and CDR2 FQNEAQ (reference sequence). V gave up 4 bases and J gave up 6 bases; unmatched junction bases: 10. The CDR3 contains 15 residues. CDR3 loop: CASSSPGTGLPEQYF. For the CDR3, the DNA is TGTGCCAGCAGCTCGCCCGGGACAGGGCTCCCCGAGCAGTACTTC.

Ten or more counts support this clonotype. The V gene is TRBV4-3, the J gene TRBJ1-1, with TRBD1 matching 9 bases. V lost 4 bases, J lost 0 bases, and 3 bases stayed unmatched. In germline, CDR1 is LGHNA, CDR2 YSLEER. CDR3 length: 15 residues. CDR3 DNA sequence: TGCGCCAGCAGCCCCACAGGGGGCCTGAACACTGAAGCTTTCTTT. Its translation is CASSPTGGLNTEAFF.

This clonotype appeared a few times. This chain connects TRBV7-9 to TRBJ1-4, with no clear D. Germline CDR1 SEHNR, CDR2 FQNEAQ (reference sequence). The germline V and J ends were trimmed by 3 bases and 3 bases, with 8 bases remaining between them. The CDR3 extends over 14 amino acids. CDR3 protein: CASSLDGPNEKLFF. The CDR3 DNA reads TGTGCCAGCAGCTTGGACGGCCCTAATGAAAAACTGTTTTTT. Using reference TRBV7-9 and TRBJ1-4 for the parts outside the CDR3, the full variable domain is DTGVSQNPRHKITKRGQNVTFRCDPISEHNRLYWYRQTLGQGPEFLTYFQNEAQLEKSRLLSDRFSAERPKGSFSTLEIQRTEQGDSAMYLCASSLDGPNEKLFFGSGTQLSVL.

The rearrangement links TRBV30 to TRBJ1-1; D is ambiguous. V was cut by 0 bases and J by 1 base, with 12 bases left in between. Germline assignment: CDR1 GTSNPN and CDR2 SVGIG (reference sequence). CDR3 length equals 15 residues. CDR3 residues: CAWSVAGVKNTEAFF. CDR3 sequence (DNA): TGTGCCTGGAGTGTAGCGGGTGTTAAGAACACTGAAGCTTTCTTT.

This clonotype was found a few times. The genes are TRBV5-1 and TRBJ1-3, with D unresolved. V was clipped by 4 bases and J by 0 bases, with 5 bases between them. Germline CDR1 SGHRS, CDR2 YFSETQ. This CDR3 contains 13 residues. The CDR3 is CASSISSGNTIYF. CDR3 sequence (DNA): TGCGCCAGCAGCATATCCTCTGGAAACACCATATATTTT.

This clonotype showed up many times. The chain carries TRBV20-1 and TRBJ2-5; tentatively, D is TRBD1 (5 bases). Per the germline V gene, CDR1 is DFQATT and CDR2 is SNEGSKA (reference sequence). Trimming pared 6 bases from V and 4 bases from J, leaving 9 bases between. This CDR3 has 11 residues. The CDR3 nucleotides read TGCAGTGCCGTTCAGGGAGAGACCCAGTACTTC. Residues: CSAVQGETQYF.

In its sample, this clonotype was seen a few times. J is TRBJ1-1 and V is TRBV15; possible D gene TRBD1, 6 bases. Germline V lookup: CDR1 LNHNV, CDR2 YYDKDF (reference sequence). This CDR3 spans 14 amino acids. Trimming took off 2 bases at V and 5 bases at J, with 12 bases between the two ends. This CDR3 reads CATSRNRVRTEAFF. CDR3 nucleotide sequence: TGTGCCACCAGCAGAAACAGGGTTAGAACTGAAGCTTTCTTT.

In this sample, this clonotype turned up a few times. The chain couples TRBV12-3 or TRBV12-4 to TRBJ2-7; D could derive from TRBD1 or TRBD2 (6 bases each). CDR3 length: 12 residues. Trimming removed 7 bases from V and 6 bases from J, with 13 bases in between. The DNA of the CDR3 is TGTGCCAGCACTCTAGGGGGGCTCGAGCAGTACTTC. This sequence encodes CASTLGGLEQYF.

This clonotype has only a few counts. This chain links TRBV5-1 with TRBJ1-1; possibly TRBD1 for D (6 bases). The CDR3 is made up of 14 amino acids. The V end was cut by 0 bases, the J end by 4 bases, with 10 bases between. Germline assignment: CDR1 SGHRS and CDR2 YFSETQ. The CDR3: CASSLAGGRTEAFF. For the CDR3, the DNA is TGCGCCAGCAGCTTGGCCGGGGGGCGCACTGAAGCTTTCTTT. Full variable domain (missing parts from reference TRBV5-1 and TRBJ1-1): KAGVTQTPRYLIKTRGQQVTLSCSPISGHRSVSWYQQTPGQGLQFLFEYFSETQRNKGNFPGRFSGRQFSNSRSEMNVSTLELGDSALYLCASSLAGGRTEAFFGQGTRLTVV.

V gene TRBV7-2 combines with J gene TRBJ2-1; D remains ambiguous. The CDR3 covers 12 residues. V lost 2 bases and J lost 15, with 14 bases in between. Germline V CDR1 and CDR2: SGHTA, FQGNSA. CDR3 sequence reads: CASSLLGLAPFF. The CDR3 nucleotides read TGTGCCAGCAGCTTACTGGGGTTAGCTCCGTTCTTC. Filled out from reference TRBV7-2 and TRBJ2-1, the complete variable domain reads GAGVSQSPSNKVTEKGKDVELRCDPISGHTALYWYRQSLGQGLEFLIYFQGNSAPDKSGLPSDRFSAERTGGSVSTLTIQRTQQEDSAVYLCASSLLGLAPFFGPGTRLTVL.

This clonotype has only a few counts. The chain combines TRBV30 with TRBJ1-1, with D perhaps matching TRBD1 (5 bases). V lost 0 bases and J 11 bases, leaving 13 bases between the germline ends. The CDR3 extends over 12 amino acids. CDR1 and CDR2 (germline): GTSNPN, SVGIG (reference sequence). This CDR3 is CAWSVRGARAFF. The CDR3 DNA reads TGTGCCTGGAGTGTGCGTGGGGCTAGGGCTTTCTTT.

In nucleotides, the CDR3 is TGTGCCAGCAGCAAACAAAGCGGGAAGTCCTACGAGCAGTACTTC. The encoded protein is CASSKQSGKSYEQYF. The V call is TRBV7-2, the J call TRBJ2-7; 7 positions agree with TRBD2. The trim removed 5 bases at V and 1 base at J, leaving 8 bases unmatched. The CDR3 runs 15 residues. CDR1 is SGHTA, CDR2 FQGNSA, per germline. The complete variable domain, with remaining parts taken from reference TRBV7-2 and TRBJ2-7, reads GAGVSQSPSNKVTEKGKDVELRCDPISGHTALYWYRQSLGQGLEFLIYFQGNSAPDKSGLPSDRFSAERTGGSVSTLTIQRTQQEDSAVYLCASSKQSGKSYEQYFGPGTRLTVT.

This clonotype was picked up a small number of times. CDR3 nucleotide sequence: TGCGCCAGCAGCCAAATAGCGGGAGGGTCGGATACGCAGTATTTT. It codes for CASSQIAGGSDTQYF. The chain uses TRBV4-3 and TRBJ2-3; the match to TRBD2 covers 11 bases. The germline V gene has CDR1 LGHNA and CDR2 YSLEER. The CDR3 contains 15 residues. V lost 2 bases to trimming and J lost 6 bases; unmatched junction nucleotides: 4.

This clonotype turned up a few times. V gene TRBV25-1 combines with J gene TRBJ2-1, with 7 bases aligning to TRBD2. Trimming cost V 4 bases and J 2 bases; bases outside gene matches: 8. CDR3 length: 16 residues. The germline CDR1 and CDR2 sequences are MGHDK and SYGVNS. The CDR3 region is CASSAIGSGAYNEQFF. The DNA of the CDR3 is TGTGCCAGCAGTGCCATAGGGAGCGGGGCCTACAATGAGCAGTTCTTC.

This clonotype has a count of ten or more. V usage is TRBV29-1 and J usage is TRBJ2-3; D unresolved. V lost 5 bases and J lost 1, with 13 bases in between. Germline lookup yields CDR1 SQVTM and CDR2 ANQGSEA. The CDR3 totals 14 residues. CDR3 nucleotides: TGCAGCGTTCGTGCGGTCATGGGCACAGATACGCAGTATTTT. Its protein product is CSVRAVMGTDTQYF.

This clonotype was seen ten or more times. The CDR3 DNA is TGTGCCAGCAGCTCAGGACAGGGCCGAGGTGGCTACACCTTC. It yields the protein CASSSGQGRGGYTF. The rearrangement links TRBV7-6 to TRBJ1-2, with 8 positions matching TRBD1. This CDR3 is 14 amino acids long. CDR1 and CDR2 from the germline V gene are SGHVS and FNYEAQ. V lost 4 bases and J lost 7; bases outside the gene matches: 8. The whole variable domain, remainder taken from reference TRBV7-6 and TRBJ1-2, is GAGVSQSPRYKVTKRGQDVALRCDPISGHVSLYWYRQALGQGPEFLTYFNYEAQQDKSGLPNDRFSAERPEGSISTLTIQRTEQRDSAMYRCASSSGQGRGGYTFGSGTRLTVV.

This clonotype has at least ten counts. The V gene is TRBV20-1, the J gene TRBJ2-7; D gene unclear. V dropped 6 bases and J dropped 9 bases, with 18 bases sitting between them. CDR1 is DFQATT and CDR2 is SNEGSKA in the germline V gene (reference sequence). The CDR3 is 12 residues long. The CDR3 nucleotides read TGCAGTGCCACCCCCGGCCATCCTCGGCAGTACTTC. This translates into CSATPGHPRQYF.

This rearrangement joins TRBV7-2 to TRBJ2-7, with TRBD2 identical over 9 bases. Germline CDR1 and CDR2: SGHTA and FQGNSA. The CDR3 spans 15 residues. V lost 2 bases to trimming and J lost 4 bases; unmatched junction nucleotides: 6. The CDR3 sequence: CASSLQRGDMYEQYF. CDR3 in DNA: TGTGCCAGCAGCTTACAGCGGGGGGACATGTACGAGCAGTACTTC.

This clonotype was counted at least ten times. This chain links TRBV19 with TRBJ2-2; D gene ambiguous. This CDR3 is 14 amino acids long. CDR1 is LNHDA, CDR2 SQIVND, per germline (reference sequence). Deletions cut 2 bases from V and 5 bases from J, with 9 bases between. As DNA, the CDR3 is TGTGCCAGTAGTATACAGGAAATTACCGGGGAGCTGTTTTTT. Its protein is CASSIQEITGELFF.

This clonotype was seen a handful of times. The chain links TRBV18 to TRBJ1-6; 7 nucleotides align to TRBD1. The length of the CDR3 is 15 residues. The germline V gene has CDR1 KGHSH and CDR2 LQKENI. The trim removed 2 bases at V and 5 bases at J, leaving 3 bases unmatched. The CDR3: CASSPGQADNSPLHF. CDR3 DNA sequence: TGTGCCAGCTCACCAGGACAGGCCGATAATTCACCCCTCCACTTT.

This clonotype appeared many times. This chain links TRBV10-1 with TRBJ2-7; D perhaps matches TRBD2 (6 bases). Germline-derived CDR1 and CDR2 are WNHNN and SYGVQD (reference sequence). Trimming cost V 8 bases and J 2 bases, with 19 bases left between them. The CDR3 has 15 amino acids. The CDR3, as DNA: TGCGCCAGCCTTATTGGGGGAGGTTGTCCCTACGAGCAGTACTTC. Protein sequence: CASLIGGGCPYEQYF.

The J gene is TRBJ2-2, the V gene TRBV10-3; D gene unclear. V was pared by 4 bases and J by 4 bases, with 10 bases between. The CDR3 is made up of 14 amino acids. Germline loops: CDR1 ENHRY, CDR2 SYGVKD. CDR3 in DNA: TGTGCCATCAGTGCCTTAGATCCCACCGGGGAGCTGTTTTTT. Encoded protein: CAISALDPTGELFF.

This clonotype was counted a few times. Written as DNA, the CDR3 is TGCGCCAGCAGCTTGGGACGGAACCAAGAGACCCAGTACTTC. This gives the protein CASSLGRNQETQYF. The rearrangement links TRBV5-1 to TRBJ2-5; D is ambiguous. Germline V lookup: CDR1 SGHRS, CDR2 YFSETQ. This CDR3 comprises 14 residues. The germline V and J ends were trimmed by 0 bases and 0 bases, with 6 bases remaining between them.

This clonotype has a handful of counts. The chain uses TRBV30 and TRBJ2-7, with TRBD1 identical over 7 bases. Per the germline V gene, CDR1 is GTSNPN and CDR2 is SVGIG (reference sequence). The junction had 1 base not matched to a gene; V was cut back by 3 bases and J by 2 bases. This CDR3 region has 12 residues. CDR3 coding DNA: TGTGCCTGGAGGGGACAGACCTACGAGCAGTACTTC. Its protein is CAWRGQTYEQYF.

The chain uses TRBV6-1 and TRBJ2-1; 7 bases agree with TRBD1. From germline, CDR1 is MNHNS and CDR2 SASEGT. J gave up 3 bases and V 8 bases, and 7 bases lay outside the gene matches. The CDR3 extends over 14 amino acids. The CDR3 DNA sequence: TGTGCCAGCGGGGGAAACAGGGGCTACAATGAGCAGTTCTTC. Amino acids: CASGGNRGYNEQFF.

This clonotype was recorded many times. J is TRBJ1-1 and V is TRBV4-3, with D perhaps TRBD1 (5 bases). There are 14 residues in the CDR3. Trimming removed 4 bases at V and 5 bases at J, with 14 bases between. Germline V gene lookup returns CDR1 LGHNA and CDR2 YSLEER. The CDR3 nucleotides are TGCGCCAGCAGCCGTCAGGGTGGAGGGACTGAAGCTTTCTTT. Protein: CASSRQGGGTEAFF.

The J gene is TRBJ1-6, the V gene TRBV7-2, with D possibly matching TRBD1 (5 bases). CDR3 length: 13 amino acids. V was cut by 5 bases and J by 12 bases, with 14 bases left in between. Germline values: CDR1 SGHTA, CDR2 FQGNSA. The CDR3 reads CASSLGASIPLHF. In DNA form, the CDR3 reads TGTGCCAGCAGCCTCGGGGCGTCTATACCCCTCCACTTT. Together with reference TRBV7-2 and TRBJ1-6, the CDR3 gives the full variable domain: GAGVSQSPSNKVTEKGKDVELRCDPISGHTALYWYRQSLGQGLEFLIYFQGNSAPDKSGLPSDRFSAERTGGSVSTLTIQRTQQEDSAVYLCASSLGASIPLHFGNGTRLTVT.

Many counts were recorded for this clonotype. This rearrangement joins TRBV3-1 to TRBJ2-3; 7 nucleotides match TRBD1. The germline CDR1 and CDR2 sequences are LGHDT and YNNKEL (reference sequence). CDR3 size: 14 residues. After removal of 4 bases from V and 2 bases from J, the junction contained 3 bases not matched to a gene. CDR3 region: CASSRGTDTDTQYF. CDR3 DNA sequence: TGTGCCAGCAGCCGTGGGACAGACACAGATACGCAGTATTTT.

V is TRBV20-1 and J is TRBJ1-3; 9 bases fit TRBD1. V lost 4 bases and J lost 2; bases outside the gene matches: 3. CDR1 DFQATT and CDR2 SNEGSKA come from the germline V gene (reference sequence). The CDR3 is made up of 14 amino acids. The DNA of the CDR3 is TGCAGTGCTATTCGACAGGGGGCTGGAAACACCATATATTTT. This codes for CSAIRQGAGNTIYF.